Here is one T cell receptor (beta chain) with its context. Antigen: not known. This sample was included in a study of Tregs in tolerant kidney transplant recipients. Whole-study results and caveats: Findings come from small patient numbers and require larger validation.

Deletions cut 3 bases from V and 7 bases from J, with 22 bases between. Germline loops: CDR1 SGHVS, CDR2 FQNEAQ. The CDR3 covers 16 residues. Data came from immunoSEQ multiplex PCR; TCRdb stores just in-frame clones and leaves some out. The sample holds 85,000 to 90,000 clones; approximately 94% are singletons and the top ten take 4.7%. Sequencing used CD8+ T cells from blood. This sequence originates from a human donor in good health. This chain joins TRBV7-8 and TRBJ2-7; tentatively, D is TRBD1 or TRBD2 (5 bases each). CDR3 DNA sequence: TGTGCCAGCAGCTTGACGAGGGATGGGACGGAGAGGGAGCAGTACTTC. It translates to CASSLTRDGTEREQYF.